The clone carrying this T cell receptor beta chain was detected many times. Its target is not known. From the 5' RACE reads, TCRdb called clonotypes with MiXCR, one entry per CDR3 protein. The table includes tens of thousands of distinct CDR3 sequences, roughly an eighth detected once. CDR1 is SGHRS, CDR2 YFSETQ, per germline. V was pared by 4 bases and J by 5 bases, with 8 bases of the junction left unmatched. This CDR3 region has 14 residues. Time point meaning: sample taken at primary tumor resection. Sequencing of whole RNA from tumor, nontumor lung or frozen PBMC involved no sorting. The sample is drawn from a study of spatial heterogeneity in lung cancer. Study information: Sequences of the beta chain were consistently detected in greater numbers than alpha-chain sequences.

Notes on the study in general: Among blood samples, ubiquitous expanded tumor TCRs appeared more at resection than at follow-up.

The sequenced sample was PBMCs, obtained at surgery. The TCR comes from a male donor with early-stage non-small cell lung cancer. The gene calls are TRBV5-1 and TRBJ2-5, with TRBD2 matching 7 bases. CDR3 nucleotide sequence: TGCGCCAGCAGCGATACTAGCGCCTCCGAGACCCAGTACTTC. This encodes CASSDTSASETQYF.